This record covers a single TCR beta chain. This clonotype has only a few counts. Its cognate antigen has yet to be identified. No clone much larger than this one lies a single base away; base qualities are absent. TCR beta VDJ combination and CDR3 sequence profiling used genomic DNA as the template. TCR repertoire sequencing was run on an Illumina HiSeq 2000. In the source study's methods: Repertoires were assessed using TRBV/TRBJ rearrangement plots, CDR3 size and DJ length profiles, and Simpson's diversity index. The immunodominant clone was defined as the most abundant DNA sequence in deep sequencing data. CDR3 amino acid sequences were checked for sharing across subjects and were also compared against the VDJdb database and published repertoires. TCRdb reworked the public reads: Q25 trimming with fastp, MiXCR clone assembly, productive beta chains retained. All rows with the same CDR3 protein become a single entry with the most common DNA and genes. The V and J calls come from TCRdb's annotation, not from the publication. For this sample the table gives just over 150,000 distinct CDR3 sequences, of which less than 50% were detected only once. The top ten clonotypes cover under 35% of the sample.

Flow cytometry had shown CD8+CD57+ cell expansion in the patients selected for sequencing. All patients had severe acquired aplastic anemia diagnosed by International Study of Aplastic Anemia and Agranulocytosis and Camitta criteria. Patients had received no therapy at the time of blood sampling. The study deep-sequenced TCR repertoires of sorted CD4+ and CD8+ blood T cells from severe aplastic anemia patients and healthy subjects. Patients were enrolled in the USA under clinicaltrials.gov protocols 00001620, 01623167, 00001397, 00071045, 00081523 and 00961064. Ficoll-Paque density gradient centrifugation was used to isolate peripheral blood mononuclear cells. Before DNA extraction, CD4+ and CD8+ T cells were sorted with FACS or magnetic beads. This specimen comes from a study of CD8+CD57+ T cells in acquired aplastic anemia (dated by TCRdb to 2016 to 2019). For the wider study: Extracted DNA from sorted CD4+ and CD8+ cells averaged about 2.9 ug, ranging from roughly 0.17 to 27.4 ug. CD8+CD57+ expansion was defined as a frequency above the mean frequency observed in healthy subjects. Findings and caveats that apply to the study as a whole: CD8+ Simpson's diversity did not differ significantly between patients and healthy controls (P=0.060). Although 25 to 30 CD8+ CDR3 sequences were shared by patients and controls, these sequences appeared highly expressed in patients and within the immunodominant clones of patients.

Trimming removed 4 bases from V and 5 bases from J, leaving 15 bases between the germline ends. The CDR3 sequence holds 14 residues, the cysteine and phenylalanine included. Only the CDR3 portion is preserved as DNA: 42 bases, with reading frame beginning at the first base. CDR1 LNHDA and CDR2 SQIVND were looked up in the germline V gene (reference sequence). This receptor was taken from a human donor with aplastic anemia. Here the chain combines TRBV19 and TRBJ2-7; the D segment may tentatively be TRBD1 or TRBD2, each giving 7 matched bases. The material sequenced was sorted CD4+, CD8+, or CD8+CD57+ T cells (not recorded which) from PBMCs. The CDR3 region reads CASSRGGTVHEQYF. The sequenced DNA is TGTGCCAGTAGTAGGGGAGGGACAGTACACGAGCAGTACTTC.